This TCR beta chain was sequenced during a study of post-analysis software for immune sequencing data. Whole-study findings and limits: Five or six TRBV segments were more frequent in patients than controls; TRBV5-6, TRBV5-1 and TRBV20-1 belonged to this group. Samples from a shared batch, those prepared together, strongly co-clustered by F measure.

There are 14 residues in the CDR3. CDR1 is SGHRS and CDR2 is YFSETQ in the germline V gene. The V gene lost 0 bases and the J gene lost 10 bases, with 11 bases spanning the gap. The TCR beta cDNA libraries contained unique molecular identifiers. TCRdb re-analysed the PCR reads in MiXCR, keeping a single row per CDR3 protein. The sample shows approximately 400,000 distinct CDR3 sequences, about a third of them seen only once. As to this clonotype: Its antigen is not known.

The chain links TRBV5-1 to TRBJ1-6; D perhaps matches TRBD1 (6 bases). The sequencing sample was made of blood. The TCR sequence derives from a girl between 10 and 17 years old with multiple sclerosis. CDR3 amino acids: CASSLEQGGSPLHF. The DNA for the CDR3 is TGCGCCAGCAGCTTGGAACAGGGCGGCTCACCCCTCCACTTT.